Shown below are 6 T cell receptor beta chains from a single sample sequenced in a study of Graves' ophthalmopathy and Graves' hyperthyroidism. Transcripts of RNA were the source for amplifying TCR beta CDR3 regions. Scientists carried out first-round RT-PCR using HTBI primers and then a second-round multiplex PCR. A single record per CDR3 protein comes from TCRdb applying MiXCR to the multiplex PCR reads. The sample has about 480,000 distinct CDR3 sequences, around an eighth seen once. The sample was blood. The receptors shown here come from a young woman with Graves' ophthalmopathy.

This clonotype was seen ten or more times. The chain has TRBV27 and TRBJ2-7, with 10 nucleotides matching TRBD1. V shed 5 bases, J shed 5 bases, and the junction held 6 bases outside the gene matches. This CDR3 spans 14 amino acids. Germline lookup yields CDR1 MNHEY and CDR2 SMNVEV (reference sequence). The CDR3 DNA follows: TGTGCCAGCAGTCACCGGGACAGGGGTAACGAGCAGTACTTC. Encoded protein: CASSHRDRGNEQYF.

This clonotype was counted a few times. The V gene is TRBV6-2 or TRBV6-3, the J gene TRBJ2-7, with 12 bases aligning to TRBD1. After removal of 5 bases from V and 2 bases from J, the junction contained 4 bases not matched to a gene. Germline CDR1 MNHEY, CDR2 SVGEGT. The CDR3 is 15 residues long. The chain's CDR3 is CASSAGTGGTYEQYF. CDR3 bases: TGTGCCAGCAGTGCCGGGACAGGGGGCACCTACGAGCAGTACTTC.

This clonotype has a count of ten or more. The chain has TRBV7-2 and TRBJ1-1, with D possibly TRBD1 on 6 matching bases. CDR1 SGHTA and CDR2 FQGNSA come from the germline V gene. Deletions cut 1 base from V and 11 bases from J, with 17 bases between. This CDR3 comprises 14 residues. The CDR3 is CASSLGGHHFNAFF. In DNA, the CDR3 is TGTGCCAGCAGCTTAGGGGGACACCATTTTAACGCTTTCTTT.

This clonotype was observed at least ten times. V is TRBV4-1 and J is TRBJ2-5; TRBD1 matches at 9 bases. This CDR3 spans 16 amino acids. Germline assignment: CDR1 MGHRA and CDR2 YSYEKL. J was trimmed by 6 bases and V by 1 base; bases with no gene match: 9. Here the CDR3 reads CASSQGPGTGLQTQYF. CDR3 DNA: TGCGCCAGCAGCCAAGGACCCGGGACAGGGCTACAGACCCAGTACTTC.

This clonotype was detected many times. The chain recombines TRBV19 with TRBJ1-3; possible D gene TRBD1, 5 bases. The CDR3 is made up of 17 amino acids. Trimming took off 5 bases at V and 0 bases at J, with 17 bases between the two ends. CDR1 LNHDA and CDR2 SQIVND come from the germline V gene (reference sequence). The DNA of the CDR3 is TGTGCCAGTAGTTCGGAACCGGGACGGGGCTCTGGAAACACCATATATTTT. Translating gives CASSSEPGRGSGNTIYF.

This clonotype appeared many times. The J gene is TRBJ2-2, the V gene TRBV12-3 or TRBV12-4; D gene ambiguous. V was pared by 5 bases and J by 7 bases, with 11 bases between. CDR3 length: 13 amino acids. CDR3 nucleotide sequence: TGTGCCAGCAGTCTCGGGCGTAGCGGGGAGCTGTTTTTT. Residues: CASSLGRSGELFF.